This is a list of T cell receptor beta chains from one sample in a study of metastatic and nonmetastatic thyroid tumors. With MiXCR, TCRdb reprocessed the PCR reads. The table has tens of thousands of clones, less than 25% seen once. Sequencing was performed on blood. These receptors all come from a female donor with papillary thyroid cancer or a benign thyroid nodule (not recorded which). Some clones in this sample may be carry-over from other donors' samples. The CDR3 runs from the conserved cysteine through the conserved F or W. A D gene is named only where the DNA matches it firmly. Where a row states a size, it is once, few, many or the class of an expanded clone; other rows omit it.

clone size,J gene,D gene,V gene,CDR3 protein,CDR3 DNA
NA,TRBJ2-7,NA,TRBV27,CASSSAASWSPYEQYF,TGTGCCAGCAGTTCAGCTGCTAGCTGGAGTCCCTACGAGCAGTACTTC
many,TRBJ1-5,NA,TRBV15,CATSREPSNQPQHF,TGTGCCACCAGTAGGGAGCCTAGCAATCAGCCCCAGCATTTT
few,TRBJ2-7,NA,TRBV12-3/TRBV12-4,CASSLAESYEQYF,TGTGCCAGCAGTTTGGCCGAGTCCTACGAGCAGTACTTC
NA,TRBJ2-5,NA,TRBV28,CASSFWVYQDTQYF,TGTGCCAGCAGTTTCTGGGTGTACCAAGATACCCAGTACTTC
NA,TRBJ1-4,TRBD1,TRBV7-2,CASSLEGRGRSNEKLFF,TGTGCCAGCAGCTTAGAGGGCAGGGGGCGATCTAATGAAAAACTGTTTTTT
few,TRBJ2-7,NA,TRBV25-1,CASSEYEGHYEQYF,TGTGCCAGCAGTGAATATGAGGGACACTACGAGCAGTACTTC
NA,TRBJ2-1,TRBD2,TRBV11-2,CASILDTSGRIEQFF,TGTGCCAGCATCTTAGATACTAGCGGGAGGATTGAGCAGTTCTTC
NA,TRBJ2-1,NA,TRBV5-1,CASSLSPGEGEQFF,TGCGCCAGCAGCTTGTCTCCGGGAGAGGGTGAGCAGTTCTTC
many,TRBJ2-3,NA,TRBV5-6,CASRSQIGTDTQYF,TGTGCCAGCAGGTCTCAGATCGGCACAGATACGCAGTATTTT
NA,TRBJ1-1,NA,TRBV6-1,CASSEEGVGTEAFF,TGTGCCAGCAGTGAGGAGGGGGTTGGGACTGAAGCTTTCTTT
many,TRBJ2-2,TRBD2,TRBV18,CASSPGLAGRFLNTGELFF,TGTGCCAGCTCACCAGGTCTAGCGGGACGTTTTTTGAACACCGGGGAGCTGTTTTTT
NA,TRBJ2-7,NA,TRBV29-1,CSVGSSPSYEHYF,TGCAGCGTTGGGTCTTCTCCATCCTACGAGCATTACTTC
NA,TRBJ2-2,TRBD1,TRBV7-9,CASSFRDRDTGELFF,TGTGCCAGCAGCTTCCGGGACAGGGACACCGGGGAGCTGTTTTTT
NA,TRBJ2-2,NA,TRBV11-2,CAISFGTWGSPDTGELFF,TGTGCCATCAGCTTCGGAACGTGGGGGAGTCCGGACACCGGGGAGCTGTTTTTT
few,TRBJ2-7,NA,TRBV6-5,CASSSPGAGSDQYF,TGTGCCAGCAGTTCCCCCGGTGCAGGTAGCGATCAGTACTTC
many,TRBJ1-5,TRBD1,TRBV19,CASAGTGGHSNQPQHF,TGTGCCAGCGCCGGGACAGGGGGTCATAGCAATCAGCCCCAGCATTTT
many,TRBJ2-2,NA,TRBV19,CASMAGRHGELFF,TGTGCCAGTATGGCCGGGCGGCACGGGGAGCTGTTTTTT
few,TRBJ2-7,NA,TRBV6-1,CASSDSETYEQYF,TGTGCCAGCAGTGACTCAGAAACCTACGAGCAGTACTTC
few,TRBJ1-6,TRBD1,TRBV12-3/TRBV12-4,CASNTGQGGSPLHF,TGTGCCAGCAACACTGGACAGGGTGGGTCACCCCTCCACTTT
few,TRBJ1-2,NA,TRBV6-2/TRBV6-3,CAIRTKGSGGYTF,TGTGCCATCCGAACCAAAGGGTCAGGTGGCTACACCTTC
NA,TRBJ1-2,NA,TRBV5-1,CASSPPGGESYAF,TGCGCCAGCAGTCCACCGGGGGGCGAATCATACGCTTTC
many,TRBJ1-1,NA,TRBV4-1,CASSQVAGKGYTEAFF,TGCGCCAGCAGCCAAGTCGCGGGGAAGGGTTACACTGAAGCTTTCTTT
many,TRBJ2-1,NA,TRBV5-1,CASSAAAGSSYNEQFF,TGCGCCAGCAGCGCGGCGGCGGGGAGCTCCTACAATGAGCAGTTCTTC
few,TRBJ2-2,NA,TRBV6-5,CAGSLDRVPGTGELFF,TGTGCCGGCAGTTTAGACCGGGTCCCCGGAACTGGGGAGCTGTTTTTT
NA,TRBJ2-1,NA,TRBV5-1,CASSPNQGDVANEQFF,TGCGCCAGCAGCCCGAATCAGGGAGATGTAGCGAATGAGCAGTTCTTC
few,TRBJ2-3,NA,TRBV12-3/TRBV12-4,CASRGTGDTQYF,TGTGCCAGCAGGGGTACGGGAGATACGCAGTATTTT
NA,TRBJ2-3,TRBD2,TRBV30,CAWSRLAGVGDTQYF,TGTGCCTGGAGTCGCCTAGCGGGAGTGGGAGATACGCAGTATTTT
many,TRBJ2-2,TRBD2,TRBV4-1,CASSPDRTSGFYTGELFF,TGCGCCAGCAGCCCCGACCGGACTAGCGGGTTCTACACCGGGGAGCTGTTTTTT
many,TRBJ2-7,NA,TRBV4-1,CASSSKTPGYEQYF,TGCGCCAGCAGCTCCAAGACCCCTGGGTACGAGCAGTACTTC
many,TRBJ2-7,TRBD2,TRBV30,CAWSRASGVYDEQYF,TGTGCCTGGAGTAGGGCTAGCGGGGTGTATGACGAGCAGTACTTC
NA,TRBJ2-5,NA,TRBV19,CASSSTPEIQYF,TGTGCCAGTAGTTCTACCCCGGAGATCCAGTACTTC
NA,TRBJ2-2,TRBD2,TRBV19,CDSTPPAGDTGELFF,TGTGACAGTACCCCCCCAGCGGGGGACACCGGGGAGCTGTTTTTT
once,TRBJ2-3,TRBD2,TRBV5-1,CASSLAGGRVDTQYF,TGCGCCAGCAGCTTAGCGGGAGGTCGGGTAGATACGCAGTATTTT
many,TRBJ1-1,TRBD1,TRBV5-4,CASSLQTGGSEAFF,TGTGCCAGCAGCCTGCAAACAGGGGGCTCTGAAGCTTTCTTT
NA,TRBJ2-6,NA,TRBV2,CAIGGESISGANVLTF,TGTGCCATCGGCGGAGAGTCGATTTCCGGGGCCAACGTCCTTACTTTC
many,TRBJ2-2,NA,TRBV25-1,CASSESNKNTGELFF,TGTGCCAGCAGTGAATCTAACAAAAACACCGGGGAGCTGTTTTTT
many,TRBJ1-4,TRBD1,TRBV4-1,CASSQEGTGGGEKLFF,TGCGCCAGCAGCCAAGAGGGGACAGGGGGCGGAGAAAAACTGTTTTTT
NA,TRBJ2-7,NA,TRBV7-2,CASSLGFYEQYF,TGTGCCAGCAGCTTAGGGTTCTACGAGCAGTACTTC
NA,TRBJ1-1,NA,TRBV5-1,CASSLVPQGEDFF,TGCGCCAGCAGCTTGGTGCCCCAGGGTGAAGATTTCTTT
few,TRBJ1-1,NA,TRBV6-1,CASTSDWVYTEAFF,TGTGCCAGCACCTCTGACTGGGTCTACACTGAAGCTTTCTTT
NA,TRBJ1-6,NA,TRBV6-5,CASSYTIRGSRNSPLHF,TGTGCCAGCAGTTACACAATCAGAGGGAGCCGAAATTCACCCCTCCACTTT
medium-sized,TRBJ2-7,NA,TRBV6-1,CASSEEISYEQYF,TGTGCCAGCAGTGAAGAGATCTCCTACGAGCAGTACTTC
NA,TRBJ1-4,TRBD1,TRBV18,CASSPLLQGANEKLFF,TGTGCCAGCTCACCACTTTTACAGGGGGCTAATGAAAAACTGTTTTTT
many,TRBJ1-4,NA,TRBV5-1,CASSLGGKTNEKLFF,TGCGCCAGCAGCTTGGGAGGGAAGACTAATGAAAAACTGTTTTTT
NA,TRBJ1-2,NA,TRBV20-1,CSASDRTNYGYTF,TGCAGTGCTAGTGACAGGACCAACTATGGCTACACCTTC
many,TRBJ2-3,NA,TRBV29-1,CSVGRPREGTQYF,TGCAGCGTTGGTCGCCCTCGGGAAGGTACGCAGTATTTT
many,TRBJ2-3,TRBD2,TRBV15,CATSREREPDTQYF,TGTGCCACCAGCAGAGAGCGGGAGCCAGATACGCAGTATTTT
many,TRBJ1-1,NA,TRBV5-4,CASSLGGRGGHLEAFF,TGTGCCAGCAGCTTGGGCGGTCGGGGCGGTCACCTCGAAGCTTTCTTT
NA,TRBJ2-2,NA,TRBV6-1,CARRGESGELFF,TGTGCCAGACGTGGGGAGAGCGGGGAGCTGTTTTTT